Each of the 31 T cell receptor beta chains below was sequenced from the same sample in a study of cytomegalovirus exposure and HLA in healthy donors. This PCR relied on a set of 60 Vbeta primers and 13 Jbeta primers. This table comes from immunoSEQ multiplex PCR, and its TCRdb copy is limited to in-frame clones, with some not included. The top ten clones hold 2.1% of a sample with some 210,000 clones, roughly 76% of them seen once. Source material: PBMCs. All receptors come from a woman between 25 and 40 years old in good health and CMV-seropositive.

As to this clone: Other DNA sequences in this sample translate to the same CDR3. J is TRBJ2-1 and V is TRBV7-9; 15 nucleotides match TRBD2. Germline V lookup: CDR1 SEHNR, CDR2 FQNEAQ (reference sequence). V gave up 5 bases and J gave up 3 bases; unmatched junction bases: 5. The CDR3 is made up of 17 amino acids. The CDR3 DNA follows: TGTGCCAGCAGCCCGTGGGGACTAGCGGGGGGCTACAATGAGCAGTTCTTC. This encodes CASSPWGLAGGYNEQFF.

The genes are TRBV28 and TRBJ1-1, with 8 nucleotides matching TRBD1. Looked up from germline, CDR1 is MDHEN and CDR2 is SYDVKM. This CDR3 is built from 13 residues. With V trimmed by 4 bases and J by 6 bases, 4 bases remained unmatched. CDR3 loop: CASSSGGRSEAFF. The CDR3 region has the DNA TGTGCCAGCAGTTCAGGGGGCAGGTCTGAAGCTTTCTTT.

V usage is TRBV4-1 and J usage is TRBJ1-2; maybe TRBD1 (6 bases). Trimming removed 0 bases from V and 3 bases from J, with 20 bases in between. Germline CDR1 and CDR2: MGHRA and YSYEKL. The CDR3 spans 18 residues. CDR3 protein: CASSQDLQGAPRDYGYTF. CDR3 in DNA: TGCGCCAGCAGCCAAGATCTACAGGGTGCCCCGAGGGACTATGGCTACACCTTC.

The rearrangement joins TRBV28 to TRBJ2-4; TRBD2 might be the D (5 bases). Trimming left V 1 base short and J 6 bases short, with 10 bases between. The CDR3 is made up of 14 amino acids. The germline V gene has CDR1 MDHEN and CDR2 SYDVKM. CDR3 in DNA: TGTGCCAGCAGTTTATCCGAGGGTGGAAACATTCAGTACTTC. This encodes CASSLSEGGNIQYF.

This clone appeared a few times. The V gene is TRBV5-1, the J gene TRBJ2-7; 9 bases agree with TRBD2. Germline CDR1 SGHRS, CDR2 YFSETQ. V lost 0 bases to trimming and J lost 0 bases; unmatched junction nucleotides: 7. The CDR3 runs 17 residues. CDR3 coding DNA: TGCGCCAGCAGCTTGGGGTCTAGCGGGGCCAGCTCCTACGAGCAGTACTTC. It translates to CASSLGSSGASSYEQYF.

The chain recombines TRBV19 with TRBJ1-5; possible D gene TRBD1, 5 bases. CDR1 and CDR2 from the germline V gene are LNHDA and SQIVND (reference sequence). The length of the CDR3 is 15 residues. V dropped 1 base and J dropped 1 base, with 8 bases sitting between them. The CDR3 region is CASSIGRASNQPQHF. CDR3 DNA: TGTGCCAGTAGTATAGGCAGGGCGAGCAATCAGCCCCAGCATTTT.

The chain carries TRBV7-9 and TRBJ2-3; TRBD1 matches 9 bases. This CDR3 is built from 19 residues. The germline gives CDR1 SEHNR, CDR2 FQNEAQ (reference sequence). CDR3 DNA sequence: TGTGCTGCCAGCAGGGCCGGGACAGGGCCAACCCCTTCCACAGATACGCAGTATTTT. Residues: CAASRAGTGPTPSTDTQYF.

The DNA of the CDR3 is TGCGCCAGCAGCTTGGCCCGGGGGAAATACAATGAGCAGTTCTTC. It codes for CASSLARGKYNEQFF. The chain uses TRBV5-1 and TRBJ2-1, with a weak D call TRBD2 (6 bases). CDR3 length: 15 residues. Germline values: CDR1 SGHRS, CDR2 YFSETQ. V shed 0 bases and J shed 4 bases, with 11 bases lying between them.

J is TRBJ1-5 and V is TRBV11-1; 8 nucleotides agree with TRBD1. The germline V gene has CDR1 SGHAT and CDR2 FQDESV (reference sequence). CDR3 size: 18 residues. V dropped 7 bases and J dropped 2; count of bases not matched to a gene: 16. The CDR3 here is CASTPTGDELRGNQPQHF. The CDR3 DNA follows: TGTGCCAGCACCCCGACAGGGGACGAATTGCGAGGCAATCAGCCCCAGCATTTT.

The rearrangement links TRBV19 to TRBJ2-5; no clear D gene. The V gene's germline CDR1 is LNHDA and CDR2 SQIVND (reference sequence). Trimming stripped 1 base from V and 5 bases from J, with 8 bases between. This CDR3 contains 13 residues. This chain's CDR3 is CASSIARKETQYF. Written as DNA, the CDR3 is TGTGCCAGTAGTATAGCTAGGAAGGAGACCCAGTACTTC.

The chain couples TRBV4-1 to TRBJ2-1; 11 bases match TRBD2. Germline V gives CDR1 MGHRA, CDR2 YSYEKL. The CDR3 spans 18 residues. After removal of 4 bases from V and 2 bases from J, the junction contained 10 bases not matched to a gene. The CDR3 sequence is CASSRQDLAGGTYNEQFF. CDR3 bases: TGCGCCAGCAGCCGGCAGGACCTAGCGGGGGGAACCTACAATGAGCAGTTCTTC.

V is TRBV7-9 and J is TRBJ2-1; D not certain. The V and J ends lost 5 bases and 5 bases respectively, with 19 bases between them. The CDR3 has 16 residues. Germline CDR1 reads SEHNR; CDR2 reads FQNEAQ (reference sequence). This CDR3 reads CASSPFSRRANNEQFF. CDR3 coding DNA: TGTGCCAGCAGCCCATTTAGTCGTAGAGCAAACAATGAGCAGTTCTTC.

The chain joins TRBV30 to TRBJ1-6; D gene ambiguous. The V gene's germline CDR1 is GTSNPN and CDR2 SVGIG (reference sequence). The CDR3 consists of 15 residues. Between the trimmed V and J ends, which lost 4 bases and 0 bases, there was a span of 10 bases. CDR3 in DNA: TGTGCCTGGATCCGTGCGGGCTCCTATAATTCACCCCTCCACTTT. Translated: CAWIRAGSYNSPLHF.

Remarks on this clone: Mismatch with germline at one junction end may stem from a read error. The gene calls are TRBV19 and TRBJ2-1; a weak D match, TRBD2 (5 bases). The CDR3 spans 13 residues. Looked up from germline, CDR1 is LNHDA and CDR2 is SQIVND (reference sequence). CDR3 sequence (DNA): TGTGCCAGCAGTAGGTATCGGGGCAATGAGCAGTTCTTC. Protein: CASSRYRGNEQFF.

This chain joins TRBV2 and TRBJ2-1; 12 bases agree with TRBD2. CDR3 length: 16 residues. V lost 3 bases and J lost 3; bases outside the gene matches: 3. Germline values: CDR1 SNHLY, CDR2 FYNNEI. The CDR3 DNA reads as TGTGCCAGCAGTGATCTAGCGGGGGGGCGCTACAATGAGCAGTTCTTC. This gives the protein CASSDLAGGRYNEQFF.

The DNA of the CDR3 is TGTGCCAGCAGTACGGGGGGCGCGGGAGAGACCCAGTACTTC. It encodes CASSTGGAGETQYF. The gene calls are TRBV6-1 and TRBJ2-5, with D perhaps matching TRBD2 (7 bases). The V gene's germline CDR1 is MNHNS and CDR2 SASEGT. This CDR3 is built from 14 residues. V was trimmed by 5 bases and J by 4 bases, leaving 14 bases between them.

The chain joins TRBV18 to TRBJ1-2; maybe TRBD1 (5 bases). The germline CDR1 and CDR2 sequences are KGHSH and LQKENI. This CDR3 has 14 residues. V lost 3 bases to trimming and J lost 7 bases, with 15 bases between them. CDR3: CASSPKQESSGYTF. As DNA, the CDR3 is TGTGCCAGCTCACCTAAACAGGAATCAAGTGGCTACACCTTC.

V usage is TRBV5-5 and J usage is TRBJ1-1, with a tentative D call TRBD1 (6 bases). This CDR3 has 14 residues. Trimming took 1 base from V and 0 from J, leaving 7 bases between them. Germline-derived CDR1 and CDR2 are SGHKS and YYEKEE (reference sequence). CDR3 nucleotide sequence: TGTGCCAGCAGCTTGACAGGGATGAACACTGAAGCTTTCTTT. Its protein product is CASSLTGMNTEAFF.

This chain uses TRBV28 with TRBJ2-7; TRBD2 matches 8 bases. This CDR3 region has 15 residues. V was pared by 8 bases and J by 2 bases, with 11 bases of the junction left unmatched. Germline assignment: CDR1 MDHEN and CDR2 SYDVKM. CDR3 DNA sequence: TGTGCCAGCGGTCAAGCCGGGACTAGTGCCTACGAGCAGTACTTC. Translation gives CASGQAGTSAYEQYF. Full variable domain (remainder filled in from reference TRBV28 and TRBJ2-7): DVKVTQSSRYLVKRTGEKVFLECVQDMDHENMFWYRQDPGLGLRLIYFSYDVKMKEKGDIPEGYSVSREKKERFSLILESASTNQTSMYLCASGQAGTSAYEQYFGPGTRLTVT.

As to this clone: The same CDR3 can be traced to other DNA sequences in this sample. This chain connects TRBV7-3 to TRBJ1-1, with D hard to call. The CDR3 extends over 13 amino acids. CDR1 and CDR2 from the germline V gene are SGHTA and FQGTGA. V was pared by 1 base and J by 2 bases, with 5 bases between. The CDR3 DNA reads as TGTGCCAGCAGCTTAAGACAAAACACTGAAGCTTTCTTT. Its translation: CASSLRQNTEAFF.

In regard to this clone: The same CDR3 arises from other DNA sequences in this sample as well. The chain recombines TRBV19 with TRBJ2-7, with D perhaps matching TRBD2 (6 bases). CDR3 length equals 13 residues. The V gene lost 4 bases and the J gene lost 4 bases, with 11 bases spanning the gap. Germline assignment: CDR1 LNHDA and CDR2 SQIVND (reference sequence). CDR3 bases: TGTGCCAGTAGTAGCCAGGGAGGATACGAGCAGTACTTC. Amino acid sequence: CASSSQGGYEQYF.

CDR3 protein: CASSLYGTGGVETQYF. CDR3 nucleotides: TGTGCCAGCAGCCTATACGGGACAGGGGGCGTAGAGACCCAGTACTTC. The chain joins TRBV5-8 to TRBJ2-5; the match to TRBD1 covers 12 bases. Trimming took 4 bases from V and 4 from J; bases not matched to a gene: 8. Germline V gene lookup returns CDR1 SGHTS and CDR2 YDEGEE. The CDR3 runs to 16 residues.

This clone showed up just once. The CDR3 bases are TGCGCCAGCAGCCAAGACCGGGACTACTCCTACAATGAGCAGTTCTTC. Translation gives CASSQDRDYSYNEQFF. The chain couples TRBV4-3 to TRBJ2-1; TRBD2 matches at 7 bases. Per germline, CDR1 LGHNA and CDR2 YSLEER. Trimming removed 0 bases from V and 0 bases from J; junction bases left unmatched: 2. The CDR3 extends over 16 amino acids.

The CDR3 DNA follows: TGTGCCAGCAGCTTGGACAGGGGGTTTTATGGCTACACCTTC. Translating gives CASSLDRGFYGYTF. The gene calls are TRBV7-2 and TRBJ1-2; TRBD1 matches 10 bases. V shed 3 bases, J shed 5 bases, and the junction held 3 bases outside the gene matches. The CDR3 runs to 14 residues. Germline V gives CDR1 SGHTA, CDR2 FQGNSA. The full variable domain, with the rest looked up from reference TRBV7-2 and TRBJ1-2, is GAGVSQSPSNKVTEKGKDVELRCDPISGHTALYWYRQSLGQGLEFLIYFQGNSAPDKSGLPSDRFSAERTGGSVSTLTIQRTQQEDSAVYLCASSLDRGFYGYTFGSGTRLTVV.

The CDR3 here is CSVEDVSGWGQFF. The CDR3 DNA reads TGCAGCGTTGAAGATGTCAGCGGGTGGGGGCAGTTCTTC. V gene TRBV29-1 combines with J gene TRBJ2-1; D is perhaps TRBD2 (6 bases). V lost 0 bases and J lost 12, with 15 bases in between. The CDR3 totals 13 residues. Germline values: CDR1 SQVTM, CDR2 ANQGSEA.

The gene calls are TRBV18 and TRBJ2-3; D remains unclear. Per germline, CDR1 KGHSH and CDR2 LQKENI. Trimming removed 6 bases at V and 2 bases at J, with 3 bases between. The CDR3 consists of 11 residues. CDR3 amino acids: CASSATDTQYF. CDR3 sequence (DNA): TGTGCCAGCTCGGCCACAGATACGCAGTATTTT.

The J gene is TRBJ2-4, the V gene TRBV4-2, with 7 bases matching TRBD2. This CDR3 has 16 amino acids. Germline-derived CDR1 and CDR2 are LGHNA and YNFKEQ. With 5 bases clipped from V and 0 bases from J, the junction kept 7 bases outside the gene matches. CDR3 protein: CASSSDLAVAKNIQYF. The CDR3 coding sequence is TGTGCCAGCAGCTCCGACCTAGCGGTAGCCAAAAACATTCAGTACTTC.

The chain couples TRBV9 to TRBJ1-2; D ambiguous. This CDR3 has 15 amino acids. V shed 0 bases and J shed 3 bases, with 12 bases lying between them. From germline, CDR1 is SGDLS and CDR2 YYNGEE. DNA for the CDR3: TGTGCCAGCAGCGTAGCTGGTACAGCTCACTATGGCTACACCTTC. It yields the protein CASSVAGTAHYGYTF.

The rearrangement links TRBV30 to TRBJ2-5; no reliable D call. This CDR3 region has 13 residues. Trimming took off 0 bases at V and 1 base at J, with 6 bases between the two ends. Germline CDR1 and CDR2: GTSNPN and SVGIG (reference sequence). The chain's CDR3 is CAWSVQLQETQYF. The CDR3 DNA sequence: TGTGCCTGGAGTGTACAGCTCCAAGAGACCCAGTACTTC.

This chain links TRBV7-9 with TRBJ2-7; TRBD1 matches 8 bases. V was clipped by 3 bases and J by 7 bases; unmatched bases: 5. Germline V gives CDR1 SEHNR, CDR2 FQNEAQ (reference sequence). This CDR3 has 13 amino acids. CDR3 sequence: CASSFSGGNEQYF. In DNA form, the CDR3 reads TGTGCCAGCAGCTTTTCAGGGGGCAATGAGCAGTACTTC.

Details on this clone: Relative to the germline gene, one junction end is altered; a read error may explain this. The CDR3 region has the DNA TGTGCCAGCAGCCAAGAAGGGGGACTAGCGGGGAACAACGAGCAGTGCTTC. This encodes CASSQEGGLAGNNEQCF. The chain carries TRBV4-2 and TRBJ2-7, with TRBD2 matching over 13 bases. The CDR3 consists of 17 residues. Looked up from germline, CDR1 is LGHNA and CDR2 is YNFKEQ.